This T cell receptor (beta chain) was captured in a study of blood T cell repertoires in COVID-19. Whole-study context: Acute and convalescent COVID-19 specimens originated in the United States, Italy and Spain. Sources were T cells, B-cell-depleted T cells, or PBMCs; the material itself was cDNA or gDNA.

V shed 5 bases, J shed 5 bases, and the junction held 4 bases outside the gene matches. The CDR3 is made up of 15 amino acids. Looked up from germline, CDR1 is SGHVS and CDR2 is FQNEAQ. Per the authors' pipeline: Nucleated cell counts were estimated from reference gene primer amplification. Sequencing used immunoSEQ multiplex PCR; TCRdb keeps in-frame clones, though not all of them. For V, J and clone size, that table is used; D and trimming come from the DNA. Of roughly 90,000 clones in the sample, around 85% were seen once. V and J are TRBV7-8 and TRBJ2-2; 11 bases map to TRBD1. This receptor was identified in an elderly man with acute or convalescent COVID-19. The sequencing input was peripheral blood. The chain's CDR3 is CASSTGQGATGELFF. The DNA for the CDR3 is TGTGCCAGCAGCACCGGACAGGGGGCAACCGGGGAGCTGTTTTTT. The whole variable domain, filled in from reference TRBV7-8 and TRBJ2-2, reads GAGVSQSPRYKVAKRGQDVALRCDPISGHVSLFWYQQALGQGPEFLTYFQNEAQLDKSGLPSDRFFAERPEGSVSTLKIQRTQQEDSAVYLCASSTGQGATGELFFGEGSRLTVL.